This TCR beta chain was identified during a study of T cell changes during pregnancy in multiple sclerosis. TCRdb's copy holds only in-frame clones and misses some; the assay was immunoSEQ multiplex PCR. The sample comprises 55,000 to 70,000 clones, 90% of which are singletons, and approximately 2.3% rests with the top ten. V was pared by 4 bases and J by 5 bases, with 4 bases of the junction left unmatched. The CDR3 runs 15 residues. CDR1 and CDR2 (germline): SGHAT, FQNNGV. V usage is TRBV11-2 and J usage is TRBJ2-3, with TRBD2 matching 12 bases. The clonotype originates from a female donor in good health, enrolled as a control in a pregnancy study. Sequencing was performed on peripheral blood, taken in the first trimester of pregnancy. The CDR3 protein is CASSSSSGRVDTQYF. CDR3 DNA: TGTGCCAGCAGCTCTTCTAGCGGGAGGGTAGATACGCAGTATTTT.